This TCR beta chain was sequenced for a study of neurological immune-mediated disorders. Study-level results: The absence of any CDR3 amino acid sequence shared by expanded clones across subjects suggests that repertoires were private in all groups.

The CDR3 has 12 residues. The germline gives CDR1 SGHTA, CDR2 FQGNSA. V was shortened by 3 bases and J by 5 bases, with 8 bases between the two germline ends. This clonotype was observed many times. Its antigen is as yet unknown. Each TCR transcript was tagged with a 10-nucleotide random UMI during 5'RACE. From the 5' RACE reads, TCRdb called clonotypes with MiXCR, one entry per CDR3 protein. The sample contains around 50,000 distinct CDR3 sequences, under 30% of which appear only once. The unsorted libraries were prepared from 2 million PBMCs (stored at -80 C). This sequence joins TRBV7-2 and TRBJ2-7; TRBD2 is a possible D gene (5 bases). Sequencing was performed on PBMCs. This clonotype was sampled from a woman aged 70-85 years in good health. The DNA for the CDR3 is TGTGCCAGCAGCTTCTTCGGGAACGAGCAGTACTTC. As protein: CASSFFGNEQYF.